Here is one T cell receptor beta chain with its context. These data originate in a study of CD8 T cells in Susac syndrome. CDR3 size: 13 residues. The germline gives CDR1 GTSNPN, CDR2 SVGIG (reference sequence). Trimming removed 2 bases from V and 5 bases from J, with 10 bases in between. The T cells that were sequenced for TCR beta were CD8+ and CD4+ cells from blood. Relapsing-remitting disease, either stable or active, was present in the treatment-naive patients who were the multiple sclerosis controls. The RNA, roughly 0.45 to 1 ug, was put through reverse transcription using random hexamers. immunoSEQ multiplex PCR amplified TCR beta CDR3 across 54 Vbeta, 13 Jbeta. Using its own MiXCR run on the immunoSEQ multiplex PCR reads, TCRdb lists one record per CDR3 protein. The sample consists of about 400,000 distinct CDR3 sequences, more than 80% of them appearing once.

The chain recombines TRBV30 with TRBJ1-5, with D hard to call. The clonotype was recovered from a human donor with multiple sclerosis. The sequenced material came from CD8+ T cells from PBMCs. The CDR3 loop is CAWSTMGYQPQHF. CDR3 coding DNA: TGTGCCTGGAGTACGATGGGGTATCAGCCCCAGCATTTT.